This passage covers 30 T cell receptor beta chains from one sample sequenced in a study of CD8+ T cells in alopecia areata. Reverse transcribed after extraction, RNA yielded cDNA as the sequencing template. Generated by immunoSEQ multiplex PCR, the TCRdb table keeps only in-frame clones and is missing some. The table records approximately 210,000 clones, roughly two fifths of them present only once. Sample treatment: oral pan-JAK inhibitor, 5-10 mg twice daily. Here the sequenced sample was CD4+ T cells sorted from blood, taken at roughly week 38, from a patient treated with tofacitinib. Every receptor here comes from a human donor with alopecia areata.

This chain uses TRBV10-3 with TRBJ1-1; D possibly corresponds to TRBD1 (5 bases). The ends were cut back, 4 bases at V and 5 bases at J, with 14 bases in the middle. The CDR3 loop spans 14 amino acids. In germline, CDR1 is ENHRY, CDR2 SYGVKD. The CDR3 protein is CAISAEGTGTEAFF. Here the CDR3 DNA reads TGTGCCATCAGTGCCGAGGGGACTGGGACTGAAGCTTTCTTT.

As to this clone: The same CDR3 is also encoded by other DNA sequences in this sample. This chain links TRBV30 with TRBJ1-5; D possibly corresponds to TRBD1 (6 bases). The V gene lost 3 bases and the J gene lost 2 bases, with 11 bases spanning the gap. Germline CDR1 GTSNPN, CDR2 SVGIG (reference sequence). This CDR3 has 14 amino acids. This CDR3 reads CAWSLGGGNQPQHF. CDR3 in DNA: TGTGCCTGGAGCTTAGGGGGGGGCAATCAGCCCCAGCATTTT.

V and J are TRBV30 and TRBJ2-1, with D maybe TRBD2 (5 bases). Trimming took off 2 bases at V and 16 bases at J, with 15 bases between the two ends. Germline CDR1 reads GTSNPN; CDR2 reads SVGIG (reference sequence). The CDR3 has 11 amino acids. DNA for the CDR3: TGTGCCTGGAGTATACAGCGGTCCCTCTTCTTC. Residues: CAWSIQRSLFF.

V usage is TRBV5-1 and J usage is TRBJ2-2; the match to TRBD2 covers 7 bases. V trimming: 4 bases; J trimming: 0 bases; junction bases outside the gene matches: 6. The CDR3 length is 16 residues. The germline gives CDR1 SGHRS, CDR2 YFSETQ. This CDR3 reads CASSQGLLTNTGELFF. Here the CDR3 DNA reads TGCGCCAGCAGCCAGGGACTACTGACGAACACCGGGGAGCTGTTTTTT.

V gene TRBV5-1 combines with J gene TRBJ1-1; D call uncertain. The CDR3 has 17 amino acids. The germline V gene has CDR1 SGHRS and CDR2 YFSETQ. Trimming removed 0 bases at V and 4 bases at J, with 19 bases between. The CDR3 sequence: CASSLVVLAAGPTEAFF. The DNA for the CDR3 is TGCGCCAGCAGCTTGGTTGTCTTGGCTGCAGGCCCCACTGAAGCTTTCTTT.

This clone was recorded at least ten times. The V and J genes are TRBV18 and TRBJ2-3, with D possibly being TRBD1 (5 bases). Germline assignment: CDR1 KGHSH and CDR2 LQKENI. The CDR3 covers 15 residues. V lost 0 bases, J lost 4 bases, and 11 bases lay in between. The CDR3, as DNA: TGTGCCAGCTCACCACCTGAGACAGCGCCAGATACGCAGTATTTT. Protein sequence: CASSPPETAPDTQYF.

CDR3 loop: CASSEARRTNSGNTIYF. CDR3 DNA: TGTGCCAGCAGTGAAGCGCGTCGGACCAACTCTGGAAACACCATATATTTT. V is TRBV2 and J is TRBJ1-3; D remains ambiguous. This CDR3 region has 17 residues. The V and J ends lost 0 bases and 0 bases respectively, with 12 bases between them. The germline V gene encodes CDR1 SNHLY and CDR2 FYNNEI.

V gene TRBV29-1 combines with J gene TRBJ2-5; D is undetermined. Trimming removed 3 bases from V and 1 base from J, with 6 bases in between. The CDR3 contains 12 residues. CDR1 is SQVTM, CDR2 ANQGSEA, per germline. The CDR3: CSVDHSQETQYF. CDR3 coding DNA: TGCAGCGTTGATCACAGCCAAGAGACCCAGTACTTC.

The V call is TRBV7-2, the J call TRBJ2-4; possibly TRBD1 for D (5 bases). The germline V gene has CDR1 SGHTA and CDR2 FQGNSA. The length of the CDR3 is 13 residues. The V and J ends lost 1 base and 13 bases respectively, with 14 bases between them. CDR3 amino acids: CASSLVPGIGQYF. The CDR3 region has the DNA TGTGCCAGCAGCTTAGTCCCAGGGATCGGCCAGTACTTC.

V usage is TRBV2 and J usage is TRBJ2-5; 7 bases fit TRBD2. V was pared by 8 bases and J by 4 bases, with 7 bases of the junction left unmatched. The germline gives CDR1 SNHLY, CDR2 FYNNEI. There are 13 residues in the CDR3. CDR3 region: CASGRREIETQYF. The CDR3 nucleotides read TGTGCCAGCGGTCGGCGGGAGATAGAGACCCAGTACTTC.

This sequence joins TRBV30 and TRBJ1-4; D remains ambiguous. Trimming stripped 4 bases from V and 0 bases from J, with 6 bases between. The CDR3 sequence is 13 residues long. Germline values: CDR1 GTSNPN, CDR2 SVGIG (reference sequence). Here the CDR3 DNA reads TGTGCCTGGACGGTTGCAACTAATGAAAAACTGTTTTTT. Its protein is CAWTVATNEKLFF.

This clone appeared a few times. The chain recombines TRBV29-1 with TRBJ2-5; 10 nucleotides align to TRBD2. This CDR3 has 14 amino acids. The V gene's germline CDR1 is SQVTM and CDR2 ANQGSEA. V dropped 4 bases and J dropped 4; count of bases not matched to a gene: 6. The CDR3, as DNA: TGCAGCGTTGCGCGGTCTAGCGGGAGAGAGACCCAGTACTTC. It yields the protein CSVARSSGRETQYF.

A remark on this clone: At the DNA level, this CDR3 is encoded by other sequences in the same sample as well. This rearrangement joins TRBV30 to TRBJ2-7; TRBD1 agrees at 8 bases. The V gene's germline CDR1 is GTSNPN and CDR2 SVGIG (reference sequence). V was clipped by 1 base and J by 3 bases; unmatched bases: 5. The CDR3 loop spans 14 amino acids. CDR3 nucleotide sequence: TGTGCCTGGAGTGCGGGACAGGAAGGCTACGAGCAGTACTTC. This sequence encodes CAWSAGQEGYEQYF.

This clone was seen only a few times. The genes are TRBV4-1 and TRBJ2-1, with TRBD2 matching over 9 bases. V shed 4 bases and J 7 bases; nucleotides not matched to a gene: 8. Germline CDR1 and CDR2: MGHRA and YSYEKL. This CDR3 has 15 residues. The DNA for the CDR3 is TGCGCCAGCAGCCGAACCGGGACTAGCACAAATGAGCAGTTCTTC. This encodes CASSRTGTSTNEQFF.

V and J are TRBV30 and TRBJ2-7, with 8 bases matching TRBD1. The CDR3 extends over 15 amino acids. Per the germline V gene, CDR1 is GTSNPN and CDR2 is SVGIG (reference sequence). V lost 0 bases, J lost 9 bases, and 13 bases stayed unmatched. The CDR3 protein is CAWSVQGGHPTSQYF. In DNA form, the CDR3 reads TGTGCCTGGAGTGTACAGGGGGGACATCCTACGTCGCAGTACTTC. The full variable domain, completed using reference TRBV30 and TRBJ2-7, is SQTIHQWPATLVQPVGSPLSLECTVEGTSNPNLYWYRQAAGRGLQLLFYSVGIGQISSEVPQNLSASRPQDRQFILSSKKLLLSDSGFYLCAWSVQGGHPTSQYFGPGTRLTVT.

The chain combines TRBV5-1 with TRBJ2-7; TRBD1 agrees at 9 bases. The CDR3 sequence is 15 residues long. CDR1 and CDR2 from the germline V gene are SGHRS and YFSETQ. Trimming removed 1 base from V and 2 bases from J; junction bases left unmatched: 4. CDR3 sequence (DNA): TGCGCCAGCAGCTTGAACAGGGGGCAACCCTACGAGCAGTACTTC. Translated: CASSLNRGQPYEQYF.

DNA for the CDR3: TGTGCCAGCAGTCCCGGGACTAGCGGGAGACGAGAGCAGTTCTTC. Protein sequence: CASSPGTSGRREQFF. The rearrangement uses TRBV25-1 and TRBJ2-1; TRBD2 aligns across 14 bases. There are 15 residues in the CDR3. CDR1 MGHDK and CDR2 SYGVNS come from the germline V gene. V dropped 5 bases and J dropped 10; count of bases not matched to a gene: 7.

The chain joins TRBV5-6 to TRBJ2-7; 7 positions agree with TRBD1. The CDR3 contains 15 residues. V shed 2 bases, J shed 4 bases, and the junction held 9 bases outside the gene matches. CDR1 and CDR2 (germline): SGHDT, YYEEEE. The CDR3 nucleotides read TGTGCCAGCAGCTTCCCGACAGGGATCGTGTACGAGCAGTACTTC. It encodes CASSFPTGIVYEQYF.

This sequence joins TRBV7-9 and TRBJ2-7; the D gene is possibly TRBD2 (7 bases). Trimming removed 5 bases from V and 1 base from J, with 12 bases in between. The CDR3 totals 14 residues. In germline, CDR1 is SEHNR, CDR2 FQNEAQ (reference sequence). The CDR3 sequence is CASSPGGGSYEQYF. CDR3 sequence (DNA): TGTGCCAGCAGCCCGGGGGGCGGTTCCTACGAGCAGTACTTC.

The chain couples TRBV4-1 to TRBJ2-7; D ambiguous. The CDR3 extends over 14 amino acids. V shed 2 bases and J shed 6 bases, with 14 bases lying between them. Germline CDR1 and CDR2: MGHRA and YSYEKL. This chain's CDR3 is CASSQPTSWSEQYF. In nucleotides, the CDR3 is TGCGCCAGCAGCCAACCTACTTCCTGGTCCGAGCAGTACTTC.

The rearrangement uses TRBV29-1 and TRBJ2-5; D call uncertain. Trimming took 4 bases from V and 5 from J, leaving 14 bases between them. Looked up from germline, CDR1 is SQVTM and CDR2 is ANQGSEA. This CDR3 has 13 residues. The CDR3 bases are TGCAGCGTTGGTCTAGGGCTGCCCGAGACCCAGTACTTC. Amino acids: CSVGLGLPETQYF.

A few counts support this clone. The chain links TRBV28 to TRBJ1-5; the D is unclear. V lost 4 bases, J lost 7 bases, and 14 bases lay in between. Germline loops: CDR1 MDHEN, CDR2 SYDVKM. The CDR3 has 14 amino acids. The CDR3 loop is CASSSPGPWQPQHF. In DNA form, the CDR3 reads TGTGCCAGCAGTTCCCCGGGTCCTTGGCAGCCCCAGCATTTT.

This clone was seen repeatedly, ten times or more. This chain connects TRBV19 to TRBJ1-5; D is uncertain. Trimming cost V 4 bases and J 2 bases, with 9 bases left between them. The CDR3 totals 14 residues. The germline V gene encodes CDR1 LNHDA and CDR2 SQIVND (reference sequence). Written as DNA, the CDR3 is TGTGCCAGTAGTACTATTGGGGGCAATCAGCCCCAGCATTTT. Its translation: CASSTIGGNQPQHF.

V is TRBV25-1 and J is TRBJ2-7; 12 bases fit TRBD2. Unmatched junction bases numbered 10, after V lost 5 bases and J lost 5 bases. The CDR3 spans 16 residues. Germline values: CDR1 MGHDK, CDR2 SYGVNS. Written as DNA, the CDR3 is TGTGCCAGCAGTTCTCGGAGACTAGCGGGAGTCGACGAGCAGTACTTC. This gives the protein CASSSRRLAGVDEQYF.

CDR3: CASSYPEAEAFF. The DNA for the CDR3 is TGTGCCAGCAGTTACCCCGAGGCGGAAGCTTTCTTT. The chain links TRBV6-6 to TRBJ1-1; D gene unclear. This CDR3 is built from 12 residues. The germline V and J ends were trimmed by 2 bases and 8 bases, with 9 bases remaining between them. Germline CDR1 reads MNHNY; CDR2 reads SVGAGI (reference sequence).

The chain uses TRBV19 and TRBJ2-2; the match to TRBD2 covers 7 bases. From germline, CDR1 is LNHDA and CDR2 SQIVND (reference sequence). CDR3 size: 16 residues. V dropped 5 bases and J dropped 3; count of bases not matched to a gene: 9. The CDR3 DNA reads TGTGCCAGTAGTGAATCGGGCGGGAGTTACACCGGGGAGCTGTTTTTT. Amino acids: CASSESGGSYTGELFF.

The rearrangement links TRBV7-9 to TRBJ2-5; unclear D gene. The V gene lost 1 base and the J gene lost 5 bases, with 11 bases spanning the gap. From germline, CDR1 is SEHNR and CDR2 FQNEAQ (reference sequence). CDR3 size: 14 residues. The CDR3 here is CASSLVPGAETQYF. In nucleotides, the CDR3 is TGTGCCAGCAGCTTAGTTCCAGGAGCGGAGACCCAGTACTTC.

The chain employs TRBV27 and TRBJ2-3; D is uncertain. The V and J ends lost 3 bases and 6 bases respectively, with 19 bases between them. The CDR3 runs 16 residues. Germline lookup yields CDR1 MNHEY and CDR2 SMNVEV (reference sequence). In nucleotides, the CDR3 is TGTGCCAGCAGTTTCTCCGAGGTCGGATACGGCGATACGCAGTATTTT. This codes for CASSFSEVGYGDTQYF.

The rearrangement links TRBV19 to TRBJ2-2; the D is unclear. Trimming removed 5 bases at V and 4 bases at J, with 5 bases between. Germline V lookup: CDR1 LNHDA, CDR2 SQIVND (reference sequence). CDR3 length: 12 amino acids. CDR3 sequence (DNA): TGTGCCAGTAGTCCCCTCACCGGGGAGCTGTTTTTT. Its protein is CASSPLTGELFF.

Only a few counts were recorded for this clone. This chain connects TRBV10-3 to TRBJ2-1; D might be TRBD2 (6 bases). The V gene lost 6 bases and the J gene lost 4 bases, with 16 bases spanning the gap. CDR1 is ENHRY, CDR2 SYGVKD, per germline. The CDR3 is 15 residues long. In DNA, the CDR3 is TGTGCCATCAGGGGGGTGGGGCGGGAATACAATGAGCAGTTCTTC. Protein product: CAIRGVGREYNEQFF.